The source of this T cell receptor beta chain is a study of T cell repertoires in cytomegalovirus infection (dated by TCRdb to between 2018 and 2021). Study-level background: Donor HLA type was relevant to the analysis, as public TCR beta signatures indicated carriage of CMV infection together with the matching HLA type.

On the study overall, not on this receptor specifically: In both this cohort and an independent roughly 350-donor cohort, the cumulative frequency of public TCR beta family members distinguished carriers of CMV infection plus the relevant HLA type. The ex vivo response was dominated by HLA-C-restricted CMV-specific TCR beta clonotypes, which also provided the single most frequent clonotype in two of eight donors.

This clonotype occurred a few times. What antigen it recognizes has not been identified. It has no much larger one-base neighbor in the sample; base qualities were not kept. CDR1 and CDR2 (SQVTM, ANQGSEA) derive from the germline V gene. Here V drops 7 bases and J drops 7 bases, and the junction holds 5 bases not matched to any gene. Including cysteine and phenylalanine, the CDR3 has 12 amino acids. Solely the CDR3 DNA is kept, with 36 bases framed from the first base. For sequencing, an Illumina HiSeq 1500 was employed. Using fastp at Q25 and MiXCR, TCRdb reprocessed the public reads and kept productive beta chains. Every CDR3 protein is listed once, alongside the most common genes and DNA of its rows. This sample has approximately 500,000 distinct CDR3 sequences in its table, and 11% of those were observed once. The biggest ten clones account for roughly 10% of the sample.

The specimen was PBMCs. The sequence links TRBV29-1 to TRBJ2-1, and 9 junctional nucleotides match TRBD1. The origin of this receptor is a human donor in good health (CMV status not recorded). Some clones in this sample may be carry-over from other donors' samples. The DNA sequence follows: TGCAGCGCTGAGGGACAGGGAAATGAGCAGTTCTTC. Its protein is CSAEGQGNEQFF.